The following is a TCR beta chain sequence with its context. The data are from a study of shared T cell receptors in the human thymus. Between the trimmed V and J ends, which lost 5 bases and 5 bases, there was a span of 16 bases. Germline V gene sequence: CDR1 SEHNR, CDR2 FQNEAQ (reference sequence). This CDR3 comprises 14 residues. Profiled with immunoSEQ multiplex PCR; TCRdb holds only in-frame clones, not every one. The sample lists 500,000 to 750,000 clones, roughly 90% occurring once. The sample was also linked to a second study, of human thymus T cells. That paper notes: Infants served as donors; they were healthy and Finnish and were having corrective surgery for congenital heart defects. Thymus pieces cut out during corrective heart surgery were the tissue that was used. Thymic repertoires of unrelated individuals were reported in related research to overlap highly.

This chain uses TRBV7-9 with TRBJ2-7; D is perhaps TRBD2 (7 bases). What was sequenced was thymocytes. The clonotype was recovered from a boy younger than two with a congenital heart defect. The CDR3 spells CASSPSPGGDEQYF. Written as DNA, the CDR3 is TGTGCCAGCAGCCCCTCGCCGGGGGGCGACGAGCAGTACTTC.